This T cell receptor (beta chain) emerged from a study of blood T cell repertoires in COVID-19. The table came from immunoSEQ multiplex PCR; TCRdb's copy has only in-frame clones and leaves some out. The sample lists approximately 110,000 clones; approximately 78% were seen once. The V and J ends lost 6 bases and 0 bases respectively, with 12 bases between them. The CDR3 length is 16 residues. Germline V gives CDR1 LNHDA, CDR2 SQIVND (reference sequence). The chain employs TRBV19 and TRBJ1-6, with D perhaps TRBD1 (5 bases). The sequenced sample consisted of peripheral blood. The origin of this receptor is a man aged 70-80 years with acute or convalescent COVID-19. CDR3 region: CASSDSTSSYNSPLHF. CDR3 coding DNA: TGTGCCAGTAGCGACAGTACCAGCTCCTATAATTCACCCCTCCACTTT.